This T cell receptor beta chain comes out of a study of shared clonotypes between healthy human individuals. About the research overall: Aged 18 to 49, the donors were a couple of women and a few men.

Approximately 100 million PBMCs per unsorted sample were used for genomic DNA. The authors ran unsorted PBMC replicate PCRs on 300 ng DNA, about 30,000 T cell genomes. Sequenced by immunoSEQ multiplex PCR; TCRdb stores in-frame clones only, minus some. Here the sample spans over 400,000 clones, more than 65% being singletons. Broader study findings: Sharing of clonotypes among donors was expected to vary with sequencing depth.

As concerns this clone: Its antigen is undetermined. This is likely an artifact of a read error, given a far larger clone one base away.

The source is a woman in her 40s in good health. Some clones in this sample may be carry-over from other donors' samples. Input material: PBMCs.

The CDR3 region is CAISVGVNSGANVLTF. In nucleotides, the CDR3 is TGTGCCATCAGCGTAGGAGTCAACTCTGGGGCCAACGTCCTGACTTTC. This chain links TRBV9 with TRBJ2-6; D remains ambiguous. The CDR3 spans 16 residues. Germline V lookup: CDR1 SGDLS, CDR2 YYNGEE.